This entry features one T cell receptor beta chain sequence. Its antigen is still unknown. Germline V gene sequence: CDR1 MGHRA, CDR2 YSYEKL. V gave up 1 base and J gave up 1 base, with 17 bases separating them. The CDR3 is 18 amino acids. The PCR used 60 Vbeta and 13 Jbeta primers. Data came from immunoSEQ multiplex PCR; TCRdb stores just in-frame clones and leaves some out. Among about 140,000 clones listed, about 80% were seen once. The sample is drawn from a study of cytomegalovirus exposure and HLA in healthy donors. Background on the study: From 170 million or so T cells, an earlier analysis saw 117 million unique TCR beta sequences. Out of 398 genotyped donors, about 81% belonged to the Caucasian-associated ancestry cluster. General observations from the study: The sole available immune exposure information was CMV serostatus.

The V and J genes are TRBV4-1 and TRBJ2-1; unclear D gene. The TCR was taken from a woman in her forties in good health and CMV-seronegative. Sequenced: PBMCs. The chain's CDR3 is CASSQVPLSEVSYNEQFF. DNA of the CDR3: TGCGCCAGCAGCCAAGTTCCTCTATCTGAGGTTTCCTACAATGAGCAGTTCTTC.